The T cell receptor (beta chain) described here comes from a study of monozygotic twins with inflammatory bowel disease. General study points: Patient-specific immunosuppressive treatments may have made repertoires more variable. Clonotype sharing was lower in IBD patients than healthy twins, most markedly with disease activity. Possibly because of limited power, concordant and discordant twins showed no difference in repertoire similarity.

Notes on this clonotype: Antigen specificity is unknown.

TCRdb reprocessed the 5' RACE reads, with one entry per CDR3 protein and no DNA. The sample has under 150,000 distinct CDR3 sequences, and its top ten clones hold 2% to 3%. The CDR3 runs 15 residues. CDR1 is SGHTA and CDR2 is FQGNSA in the germline V gene. The chain employs TRBV7-2 and TRBJ1-6; without DNA, the TCRdb call of TRBD1 cannot be checked. The source of this sequence is a human donor with ulcerative colitis or Crohn's disease, or a healthy co-twin of an affected twin (not recorded which). The sequencing input was blood. The CDR3 here is CASSLRGFYNSPLHF.